What follows are 21 T cell receptor beta chains derived from one specimen sequenced in a study of cytomegalovirus exposure and HLA in healthy donors. The study ran its PCR with 60 Vbeta and 13 Jbeta primers. The repertoire was sequenced with immunoSEQ multiplex PCR; TCRdb's copy has only in-frame clones and lacks some. Among about 130,000 clones listed, about 81% were seen once. Sequencing was carried out using PBMCs. The receptors shown here come from a young woman in good health and CMV-seronegative.

The chain uses TRBV7-9 and TRBJ1-4; TRBD1 matches at 10 bases. This CDR3 has 14 residues. The ends lost 5 bases at V and 8 bases at J; junction bases unmatched: 5. Germline V gene sequence: CDR1 SEHNR, CDR2 FQNEAQ (reference sequence). The CDR3 protein is CASSLRTGGEKLFF. The CDR3 region has the DNA TGTGCCAGCAGCCTACGGACAGGGGGAGAAAAACTGTTTTTT.

The J gene is TRBJ2-1, the V gene TRBV2; unclear D gene. The CDR3 covers 15 residues. The germline CDR1 and CDR2 sequences are SNHLY and FYNNEI. The V end lost 10 bases, the J end lost 5 bases, and 21 bases lay between the germline ends. CDR3 region: CATRPQATIDNEQFF. The CDR3 nucleotides are TGTGCCACCCGTCCCCAGGCAACGATCGACAATGAGCAGTTCTTC.

This chain links TRBV6-5 with TRBJ2-7, with 7 bases fitting TRBD1. The CDR3 sequence is 14 residues long. Germline V lookup: CDR1 MNHEY, CDR2 SVGAGI. The ends lost 4 bases at V and 2 bases at J; junction bases unmatched: 5. CDR3 sequence: CASSWDSHPYEQYF. In nucleotides, the CDR3 is TGTGCCAGCAGTTGGGACAGTCATCCCTACGAGCAGTACTTC.

The chain is built from TRBV7-9 and TRBJ2-7; TRBD2 matches 9 bases. Germline CDR1 and CDR2: SEHNR and FQNEAQ (reference sequence). V shed 3 bases, J shed 3 bases, and the junction held 3 bases outside the gene matches. The CDR3 has 14 amino acids. The DNA of the CDR3 is TGTGCCAGCAGCTTTGGAGCGGGAGGCTACGAGCAGTACTTC. Translation: CASSFGAGGYEQYF.

The CDR3 is CAWSEQNLPNQPQHF. The CDR3 DNA reads TGTGCCTGGAGTGAACAGAACCTACCAAATCAGCCCCAGCATTTT. J is TRBJ1-5 and V is TRBV30; D is unclear. This CDR3 is built from 15 residues. Trimming removed 1 base from V and 4 bases from J, with 14 bases in between. Germline V gene lookup returns CDR1 GTSNPN and CDR2 SVGIG (reference sequence).

The chain has TRBV27 and TRBJ1-5, with a tentative D call TRBD1 (6 bases). The CDR3 has 16 residues. V was pared by 3 bases and J by 5 bases, with 17 bases between. CDR1 MNHEY and CDR2 SMNVEV come from the germline V gene (reference sequence). CDR3 in DNA: TGTGCCAGCAGTTTTCCGAGGGAACAGGGCGATCAGCCCCAGCATTTT. Its translation is CASSFPREQGDQPQHF.

This clone was picked up one time. The J gene is TRBJ1-2, the V gene TRBV29-1, with 8 nucleotides matching TRBD1. Germline-derived CDR1 and CDR2 are SQVTM and ANQGSEA. The CDR3 consists of 13 residues. After removal of 6 bases from V and 6 bases from J, the junction contained 9 bases not matched to a gene. CDR3 DNA sequence: TGCAGCGTGAGGGAACAGGGGGAACATGGCTACACCTTC. Amino acid sequence: CSVREQGEHGYTF.

The chain uses TRBV9 and TRBJ1-2; D uncertain. The CDR3 has 13 residues. Germline CDR1 and CDR2: SGDLS and YYNGEE. V dropped 0 bases and J dropped 4 bases, with 7 bases sitting between them. The CDR3 region has the DNA TGTGCCAGCAGCGTAGATCCGGTCTATGGCTACACCTTC. It codes for CASSVDPVYGYTF.

The V gene is TRBV7-2, the J gene TRBJ1-5; TRBD1 matches at 7 bases. The CDR3 runs 15 residues. Per the germline V gene, CDR1 is SGHTA and CDR2 is FQGNSA. The J segment lost 6 bases and the V segment lost 2 bases, leaving 7 bases of the junction unmatched. CDR3 in DNA: TGTGCCAGCAGCTTAAGACAGGGTTCGGGTCAGCCCCAGCATTTT. Protein sequence: CASSLRQGSGQPQHF. The variable domain in full, completed from reference TRBV7-2 and TRBJ1-5, reads GAGVSQSPSNKVTEKGKDVELRCDPISGHTALYWYRQSLGQGLEFLIYFQGNSAPDKSGLPSDRFSAERTGGSVSTLTIQRTQQEDSAVYLCASSLRQGSGQPQHFGDGTRLSIL.

This clone has only a few counts. The chain links TRBV6-4 to TRBJ1-2; 7 nucleotides align to TRBD1. Germline V CDR1 and CDR2: MRHNA, SNTAGT. With V trimmed by 2 bases and J by 3 bases, 6 bases remained unmatched. The CDR3 is 15 amino acids. CDR3 loop: CASSDPQGGYYGYTF. The CDR3 region has the DNA TGTGCCAGCAGTGACCCCCAGGGGGGTTACTATGGCTACACCTTC.

This clone has just a few counts. The chain uses TRBV6-1 and TRBJ2-7, with 7 bases matching TRBD2. This CDR3 is 13 amino acids long. Per germline, CDR1 MNHNS and CDR2 SASEGT. V was pared by 6 bases and J by 3 bases, with 5 bases of the junction left unmatched. The CDR3 spells CASRGEGFYEQYF. DNA of the CDR3: TGTGCCAGCAGAGGGGAGGGATTCTACGAGCAGTACTTC.

The V call is TRBV5-1, the J call TRBJ2-1; 7 bases match TRBD1. CDR1 is SGHRS and CDR2 is YFSETQ in the germline V gene. The V segment lost 4 bases and the J segment 6 bases; nucleotides outside the gene matches: 7. This CDR3 is 14 amino acids long. The CDR3 coding sequence is TGCGCCAGCAGCCCATCCACAGGGGTCAATGAGCAGTTCTTC. Residues: CASSPSTGVNEQFF.

This clone has only one observation. V gene TRBV11-2 combines with J gene TRBJ2-3; 7 bases map to TRBD2. Germline assignment: CDR1 SGHAT and CDR2 FQNNGV. The CDR3 runs to 14 residues. V dropped 5 bases and J dropped 5; count of bases not matched to a gene: 7. The CDR3 DNA reads as TGTGCCAGCAGCCCGCGGGAGTATGGAGATACGCAGTATTTT. Amino acids: CASSPREYGDTQYF.

The V call is TRBV13, the J call TRBJ2-7, with 10 bases that match TRBD1. The CDR3 extends over 14 amino acids. Germline CDR1 and CDR2: PRHDT and FYEKMQ (reference sequence). The V gene end was trimmed by 7 bases and the J gene end by 4 bases; junction bases not matched to a gene: 7. CDR3 DNA: TGTGCCAGCACCCAGACAGGGGGCAGTTACGAGCAGTACTTC. This codes for CASTQTGGSYEQYF.

The chain couples TRBV6-5 to TRBJ1-2; D unclear. The germline gives CDR1 MNHEY, CDR2 SVGAGI. The CDR3 consists of 11 residues. The V end was cut by 2 bases, the J end by 6 bases, with 4 bases between. The CDR3 DNA reads as TGTGCCAGCAGTTACGGCAATGGCTACACCTTC. It yields the protein CASSYGNGYTF.

The V call is TRBV5-1, the J call TRBJ2-7; TRBD2 agrees at 9 bases. The junction had 4 bases not matched to a gene; V was cut back by 4 bases and J by 2 bases. Germline-derived CDR1 and CDR2 are SGHRS and YFSETQ. This CDR3 spans 14 amino acids. The CDR3 DNA reads as TGCGCCAGCAGCCCGACTAGCGGACCCTACGAGCAGTACTTC. It is translated as CASSPTSGPYEQYF.

In this sample, this clone turned up a few times. The chain is built from TRBV14 and TRBJ2-5, with D unclear. The better agreement between TRBJ2-7 and the DNA end casts doubt on the J call. This CDR3 spans 13 amino acids. The germline V gene has CDR1 SGHDN and CDR2 FVKESK. CDR3 protein: CASSPRSSYEQYF. The DNA for the CDR3 is TGTGCCAGCAGCCCACGGTCCTCCTACGAGCAGTACTTC.

The rearrangement links TRBV4-2 to TRBJ2-3; 8 bases match TRBD2. This CDR3 contains 17 residues. Germline V gives CDR1 LGHNA, CDR2 YNFKEQ. Losses at the gene ends were 0 bases for V and 5 bases for J; bases not matched to a gene: 10. The CDR3 nucleotides read TGTGCCAGCAGCCAAGATTTCAGCGGGGGCCCGGGAGATACGCAGTATTTT. It translates to CASSQDFSGGPGDTQYF.

This clone occurred once. This chain joins TRBV30 and TRBJ2-2; D unresolved. Germline lookup yields CDR1 GTSNPN and CDR2 SVGIG (reference sequence). This CDR3 is built from 15 residues. With 2 bases removed from V and 0 bases from J, the gap between germline ends came to 10 bases. Here the CDR3 reads CAWSLLGPNTGELFF. CDR3 bases: TGTGCCTGGAGTTTACTTGGGCCGAACACCGGGGAGCTGTTTTTT.

The chain has TRBV5-1 and TRBJ2-3; perhaps TRBD2 as D (6 bases). Trimming pared 0 bases from V and 4 bases from J, leaving 9 bases between. The germline CDR1 and CDR2 sequences are SGHRS and YFSETQ. This CDR3 has 14 residues. CDR3 amino acids: CASSLVLAADTQYF. The CDR3 bases are TGCGCCAGCAGCTTGGTACTAGCAGCAGATACGCAGTATTTT.

Only a few counts were recorded for this clone. V usage is TRBV10-1 and J usage is TRBJ1-1; D gene unclear. The length of the CDR3 is 13 residues. V was trimmed by 7 bases and J by 1 base, leaving 10 bases between them. Per the germline V gene, CDR1 is WNHNN and CDR2 is SYGVQD (reference sequence). DNA for the CDR3: TGCGCCAGCAAAGCGAGCCCGAACACTGAAGCTTTCTTT. Amino acids: CASKASPNTEAFF.